One TCR beta chain is described in this entry. Its antigen is currently unknown. This entry is derived from a study of CD8 T cells in Susac syndrome. As for the study in general: Each patient with Susac syndrome, at the time of blood draw, was therapy-naive, on corticosteroids, or on intravenous immunoglobulin alone.

V was cut by 7 bases and J by 8 bases, with 12 bases left in between. Per the germline V gene, CDR1 is SGHVS and CDR2 is FQNEAQ. This CDR3 spans 12 amino acids. Sequencing targeted TCR beta in blood CD8+ and CD4+ T cells. An input of roughly 0.45 to 1 ug of RNA was subjected to reverse transcription using random hexamers. By means of immunoSEQ multiplex PCR, TCR beta CDR3 spanning 54 Vbeta and 13 Jbeta underwent amplification. TCRdb analysed the immunoSEQ multiplex PCR reads with MiXCR anew, one entry per CDR3 protein. The sample has about 140,000 distinct CDR3 sequences; approximately 95% are singletons. Whole-study results and caveats: In total CD8+ repertoires, roughly 17 Susac-specific public clones were found, and several in CD8+ TEMRA repertoires.

The J gene is TRBJ2-1, the V gene TRBV7-8; D is undetermined. This sequence originates from a human donor with Susac syndrome. Sequencing was carried out using CD8+ T cells from PBMCs. CDR3 region: CASTPRVDEQFF. CDR3 DNA: TGTGCCAGCACCCCTAGGGTCGATGAGCAGTTCTTC. Based on the CDR3 plus reference TRBV7-8 and TRBJ2-1, the full variable domain is GAGVSQSPRYKVAKRGQDVALRCDPISGHVSLFWYQQALGQGPEFLTYFQNEAQLDKSGLPSDRFFAERPEGSVSTLKIQRTQQEDSAVYLCASTPRVDEQFFGPGTRLTVL.